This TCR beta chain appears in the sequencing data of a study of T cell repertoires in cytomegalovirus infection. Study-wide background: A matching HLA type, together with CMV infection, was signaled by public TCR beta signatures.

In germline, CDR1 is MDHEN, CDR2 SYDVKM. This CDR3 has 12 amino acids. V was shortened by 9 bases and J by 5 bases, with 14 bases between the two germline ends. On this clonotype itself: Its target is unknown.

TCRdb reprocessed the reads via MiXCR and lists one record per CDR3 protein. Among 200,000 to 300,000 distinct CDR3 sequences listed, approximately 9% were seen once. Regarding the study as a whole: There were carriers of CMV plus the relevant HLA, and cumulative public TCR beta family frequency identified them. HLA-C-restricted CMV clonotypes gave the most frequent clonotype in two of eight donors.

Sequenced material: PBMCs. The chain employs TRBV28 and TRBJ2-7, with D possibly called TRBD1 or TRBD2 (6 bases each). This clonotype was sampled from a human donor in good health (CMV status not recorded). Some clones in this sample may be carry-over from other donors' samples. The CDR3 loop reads CARDTGADEQYF. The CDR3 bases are TGTGCCAGAGATACGGGGGCGGACGAGCAGTACTTC.